A selection of T cell receptor beta chains follows, all from one sample in a study of blood T cell repertoires in COVID-19. Generated by immunoSEQ multiplex PCR, the TCRdb table keeps only in-frame clones and is missing some. The repertoire holds about 50,000 clones, approximately 90% seen once, with roughly 3% in the top ten. The sequencing sample was made of PBMCs or T cells enriched from blood (not recorded which). These receptor sequences come from a woman aged 50 to 65 who had recovered from COVID-19. Each CDR3 is given with its conserved first and last residue. The order of the fields is V gene, J gene, D gene, clone size, CDR3 protein, CDR3 DNA. D genes are given only for firm matches. Where a row states a size, it is once, few, many or the class of an expanded clone; other rows omit it.

>TRBV28|TRBJ1-5|-|few
CASTLGGNSNQPQHF
TGTGCCAGCACCCTCGGGGGGAATAGCAATCAGCCCCAGCATTTT
>TRBV28|TRBJ1-6|TRBD1|-
CASSFGDRGLSPLHF
TGTGCCAGCAGTTTTGGGGACAGGGGGCTTTCACCCCTCCACTTT
>TRBV15|TRBJ2-2|TRBD2|-
CATSREAGARAGELFF
TGTGCCACCAGCAGGGAAGCGGGGGCCAGGGCCGGGGAGCTGTTTTTT
>TRBV6-1|TRBJ1-1|-|once
CASSEADPSGGRRAFF
TGTGCCAGCAGTGAAGCAGACCCCAGTGGAGGGCGCCGGGCTTTCTTT
>TRBV9|TRBJ1-5|-|-
CASSVGSDYNQPQHF
TGTGCCAGCAGCGTAGGGTCAGACTACAATCAGCCCCAGCATTTT
>TRBV6-5|TRBJ1-3|-|-
CASSYSISGNTIYF
TGTGCCAGCAGTTATTCCATCTCTGGAAACACCATATATTTT
>TRBV10-3|TRBJ1-5|-|-
CAISESFTGGQREPQHF
TGTGCCATCAGTGAGTCATTCACGGGGGGCCAAAGGGAGCCCCAGCATTTT
>TRBV18|TRBJ2-5|-|-
CASSPPHGQETQYF
TGTGCCAGCTCACCACCTCACGGGCAAGAGACCCAGTACTTC
>TRBV6-5|TRBJ2-4|TRBD1|-
CASRLPGGNIQYF
TGTGCCAGCAGACTCCCAGGGGGCAACATTCAGTACTTC
>TRBV15|TRBJ2-3|TRBD2|-
CATSRWTSGGAGSSDTQYF
TGTGCCACCAGCAGATGGACTAGCGGGGGGGCCGGTTCTTCAGATACGCAGTATTTT
>TRBV5-1|TRBJ2-7|TRBD1|-
CASSLETGGLYEQYF
TGCGCCAGCAGCTTGGAGACAGGGGGCCTCTACGAGCAGTACTTC
>TRBV9|TRBJ2-1|TRBD2|-
CASSPRLAGGPINEQFF
TGTGCCAGCAGCCCGAGACTAGCGGGGGGGCCCATTAATGAGCAGTTCTTC
>TRBV6-5|TRBJ1-3|TRBD1|-
CASSDATGEGNTIYF
TGTGCCAGCAGCGATGCGACAGGGGAAGGAAACACCATATATTTT
>TRBV5-4|TRBJ1-1|-|-
CASSLGLPGLKTEAFF
TGTGCCAGCAGCTTGGGTTTGCCAGGGTTAAAAACTGAAGCTTTCTTT
>TRBV15|TRBJ2-2|-|-
CATSRVVGGNTGELFF
TGTGCCACCAGCAGAGTGGTGGGGGGGAACACCGGGGAGCTGTTTTTT
>TRBV6-5|TRBJ2-7|-|-
CASRPAGAYEQYF
TGTGCCAGCCGTCCCGCAGGGGCCTACGAGCAGTACTTC
>TRBV6-2/TRBV6-3|TRBJ1-4|-|-
CASSRGARAPNEKLFF
TGTGCCAGCAGCCGAGGTGCCAGGGCGCCTAATGAAAAACTGTTTTTT
>TRBV6-5|TRBJ2-5|-|-
CASSSGGGRETQYF
TGTGCCAGCAGTTCAGGGGGAGGTAGGGAGACCCAGTACTTC
>TRBV7-9|TRBJ2-7|TRBD1|-
CASSFLDRDYEQYF
TGTGCCAGCAGCTTCCTGGACAGGGACTACGAGCAGTACTTC
>TRBV4-1|TRBJ2-1|TRBD1|-
CASSQDPVTGGVAYNEQFF
TGCGCCAGCAGCCAAGACCCCGTTACAGGGGGCGTCGCCTACAATGAGCAGTTCTTC
>TRBV7-8|TRBJ1-5|-|-
CASSLGRQFNQPQHF
TGTGCCAGCAGCTTAGGGCGACAGTTCAATCAGCCCCAGCATTTT
>TRBV19|TRBJ2-2|TRBD1|-
CASSGTGGWGTGELFF
TGTGCCAGTAGTGGCACAGGGGGCTGGGGCACCGGGGAGCTGTTTTTT
>TRBV28|TRBJ2-7|-|-
CASSSEGIILRGIYEQYF
TGTGCCAGCAGTTCCGAGGGGATCATCCTGAGGGGGATCTACGAGCAGTACTTC
>TRBV19|TRBJ1-2|TRBD1|-
CASSPYRGGGYTF
TGTGCCAGTTCTCCCTACAGGGGAGGCGGCTACACCTTC
>TRBV11-2|TRBJ1-3|TRBD1|-
CASSLDRKPGGNGNTIYF
TGTGCCAGCAGCTTAGATCGTAAACCAGGGGGAAATGGAAACACCATATATTTT
>TRBV28|TRBJ1-5|TRBD1|few
CASSSPTGGNQPQHF
TGTGCCAGCAGTTCTCCGACAGGGGGGAATCAGCCCCAGCATTTT
>TRBV24-1|TRBJ1-5|TRBD1|few
CATSDTGGNQPQHF
TGTGCCACCAGTGACACAGGGGGCAATCAGCCCCAGCATTTT
>TRBV7-2|TRBJ1-6|-|-
CASSLGNQANSPLHF
TGTGCCAGCAGCTTGGGTAACCAGGCAAATTCACCCCTCCACTTT
>TRBV19|TRBJ1-5|TRBD1|-
CASTLTGAPQHF
TGTGCCAGTACCCTGACAGGGGCGCCCCAGCATTTT
>TRBV19|TRBJ2-1|-|-
CASSIIRDPLRVQFF
TGTGCCAGTAGTATCATCCGGGATCCCCTGCGAGTGCAGTTCTTC
>TRBV29-1|TRBJ2-1|-|-
CSVLLAESSYNEQFF
TGCAGCGTTCTCTTAGCGGAGTCCTCCTACAATGAGCAGTTCTTC
>TRBV12-3/TRBV12-4|TRBJ1-5|-|few
CASNPGGDQPQHF
TGTGCCAGCAACCCCGGGGGGGACCAGCCCCAGCATTTT
>TRBV7-2|TRBJ2-2|-|-
CASSLGGTSRSTGELFF
TGTGCCAGCAGCTTAGGAGGGACATCTCGGTCCACCGGGGAGCTGTTTTTT
>TRBV30|TRBJ1-5|-|few
CAWSGVSGNQPQHF
TGTGCCTGGAGTGGTGTTAGTGGCAATCAGCCCCAGCATTTT
>TRBV28|TRBJ2-2|-|-
CASSLWTEGTGELFF
TGTGCCAGCAGTTTATGGACTGAGGGCACCGGGGAGCTGTTTTTT
>TRBV6-1|TRBJ2-5|TRBD1|-
CASREAPGQVETQYF
TGTGCCAGCAGAGAAGCACCGGGACAGGTGGAGACCCAGTACTTC
>TRBV6-5|TRBJ1-3|-|-
CASTRNRADRNTIYF
TGTGCCAGCACCCGAAACAGGGCTGATCGAAACACCATATATTTT
>TRBV7-9|TRBJ1-6|-|-
CASSLALGPQGSPLHF
TGTGCCAGCAGCTTAGCGTTAGGACCTCAGGGTTCACCCCTCCACTTT
>TRBV7-8|TRBJ1-4|-|once
CASSLRGRVNEKLFF
TGTGCCAGCAGCTTAAGAGGCAGGGTAAATGAAAAACTGTTTTTT
>TRBV6-5|TRBJ1-5|-|-
CASRPIGQSNQPQHF
TGTGCCAGCAGACCTATTGGACAGAGCAATCAGCCCCAGCATTTT
>TRBV5-4|TRBJ2-3|TRBD2|once
CASSLGAGVSTDTQYF
TGTGCCAGCAGCTTGGGGGCGGGGGTTTCCACAGATACGCAGTATTTT
>TRBV27|TRBJ2-7|TRBD2|-
CASSNSGTSGEQYF
TGTGCCAGCAGTAACTCCGGGACTAGCGGCGAGCAGTACTTC
>TRBV27|TRBJ2-3|TRBD2|-
CASSFSGTSTDTQYF
TGTGCCAGCAGTTTTAGCGGGACCTCCACAGATACGCAGTATTTT
>TRBV13|TRBJ2-5|-|-
CASSIRLYSTQYF
TGTGCCAGCAGCATCCGCTTATACAGTACCCAGTACTTC
>TRBV7-2|TRBJ1-5|-|-
CASSLIGNSNQPQHF
TGTGCCAGCAGCTTAATCGGGAATAGCAATCAGCCCCAGCATTTT
>TRBV10-3|TRBJ1-1|-|-
CAISGGVHTEAFF
TGTGCCATCAGTGGGGGGGTCCACACTGAAGCTTTCTTT
>TRBV12-3/TRBV12-4|TRBJ2-3|-|-
CASNPDLRDTQYF
TGTGCCAGCAATCCGGACTTAAGAGATACGCAGTATTTT
>TRBV18|TRBJ1-3|TRBD1|once
CASSPLDRIGNTIYF
TGTGCCAGCTCACCTCTGGACAGGATTGGAAACACCATATATTTT
>TRBV2|TRBJ2-3|-|-
CASRGLNYVDTQYF
TGTGCCAGCAGAGGACTGAACTATGTAGATACGCAGTATTTT
>TRBV5-4|TRBJ1-2|-|-
CASSLGGLPHGYTF
TGTGCCAGCAGCTTGGGGGGCCTACCTCATGGCTACACCTTC
>TRBV3-1/TRBV3-2|TRBJ1-4|-|-
CASSPGRFDEKLFF
TGTGCCAGCAGCCCCGGGAGGTTCGATGAAAAACTGTTTTTT
>TRBV5-6|TRBJ2-3|TRBD1|-
CASSLHRGTDTQYF
TGTGCCAGCAGCTTACACAGGGGAACAGATACGCAGTATTTT
>TRBV3-1/TRBV3-2|TRBJ2-6|TRBD1|-
CASSRGQGASGANVLTF
TGTGCCAGCAGCCGAGGACAGGGGGCGTCTGGGGCCAACGTCCTGACTTTC
>TRBV24-1|TRBJ2-5|-|-
CATSEARDRKETQYF
TGTGCCACCAGTGAAGCGCGGGACAGAAAAGAGACCCAGTACTTC